This T cell receptor beta chain derives from a study of blood T cell repertoires in COVID-19. In the study overall: Sites in the United States, Italy and Spain provided acute and convalescent COVID-19 samples. Sample material is recorded as cDNA or gDNA derived from T cells, B-cell-depleted T cells, or PBMCs.

Methods used by the authors: Nucleated cell number was recorded as an estimate derived from reference gene primer amplification. Libraries were prepared by immunoSEQ multiplex PCR; TCRdb keeps only in-frame clonotypes and omits some of them. V, J and clone size derive from that table, while D and trimming were established from the DNA sequence. The sample gives more than 60,000 clones, 87% of which show up once; around 5% is in the top ten. V lost 1 base, J lost 1 base, and 17 bases lay in between. Germline V gene sequence: CDR1 SGHVS, CDR2 FQNEAQ. The CDR3 is 19 residues long. The sequencing sample was made of peripheral blood. This receptor was obtained from a woman of 80 years or more with active or convalescent COVID-19. This chain connects TRBV7-8 to TRBJ1-6; D perhaps matches TRBD1 (5 bases). The CDR3 is CASSLEAGLRRSYNSPLHF. CDR3 nucleotides: TGTGCCAGCAGCTTAGAGGCGGGACTTCGGAGATCCTATAATTCACCCCTCCACTTT.